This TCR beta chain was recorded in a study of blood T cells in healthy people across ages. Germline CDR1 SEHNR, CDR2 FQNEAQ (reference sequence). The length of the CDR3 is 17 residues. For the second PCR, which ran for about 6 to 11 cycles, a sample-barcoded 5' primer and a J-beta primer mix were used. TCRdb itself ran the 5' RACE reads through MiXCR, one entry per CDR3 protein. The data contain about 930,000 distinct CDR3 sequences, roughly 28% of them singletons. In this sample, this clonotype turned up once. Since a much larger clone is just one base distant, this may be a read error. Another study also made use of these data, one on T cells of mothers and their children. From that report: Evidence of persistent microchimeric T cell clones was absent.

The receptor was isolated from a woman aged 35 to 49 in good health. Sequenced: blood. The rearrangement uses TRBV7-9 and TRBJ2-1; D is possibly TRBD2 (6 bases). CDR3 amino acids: CASSIWTITSSYNKQFF. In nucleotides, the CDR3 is TGTGCCAGCAGCATCTGGACTATCACCTCCTCCTACAATAAGCAGTTCTTC.